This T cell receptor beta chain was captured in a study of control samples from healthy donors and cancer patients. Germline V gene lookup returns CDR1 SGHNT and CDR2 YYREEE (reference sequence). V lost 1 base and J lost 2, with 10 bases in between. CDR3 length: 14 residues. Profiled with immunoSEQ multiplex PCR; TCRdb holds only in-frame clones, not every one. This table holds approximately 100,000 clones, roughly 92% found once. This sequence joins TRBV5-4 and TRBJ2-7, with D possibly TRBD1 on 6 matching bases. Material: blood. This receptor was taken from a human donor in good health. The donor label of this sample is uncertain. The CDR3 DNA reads TGTGCCAGCAGCTTGTACAGGGAGACCTACGAGCAGTACTTC. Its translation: CASSLYRETYEQYF.